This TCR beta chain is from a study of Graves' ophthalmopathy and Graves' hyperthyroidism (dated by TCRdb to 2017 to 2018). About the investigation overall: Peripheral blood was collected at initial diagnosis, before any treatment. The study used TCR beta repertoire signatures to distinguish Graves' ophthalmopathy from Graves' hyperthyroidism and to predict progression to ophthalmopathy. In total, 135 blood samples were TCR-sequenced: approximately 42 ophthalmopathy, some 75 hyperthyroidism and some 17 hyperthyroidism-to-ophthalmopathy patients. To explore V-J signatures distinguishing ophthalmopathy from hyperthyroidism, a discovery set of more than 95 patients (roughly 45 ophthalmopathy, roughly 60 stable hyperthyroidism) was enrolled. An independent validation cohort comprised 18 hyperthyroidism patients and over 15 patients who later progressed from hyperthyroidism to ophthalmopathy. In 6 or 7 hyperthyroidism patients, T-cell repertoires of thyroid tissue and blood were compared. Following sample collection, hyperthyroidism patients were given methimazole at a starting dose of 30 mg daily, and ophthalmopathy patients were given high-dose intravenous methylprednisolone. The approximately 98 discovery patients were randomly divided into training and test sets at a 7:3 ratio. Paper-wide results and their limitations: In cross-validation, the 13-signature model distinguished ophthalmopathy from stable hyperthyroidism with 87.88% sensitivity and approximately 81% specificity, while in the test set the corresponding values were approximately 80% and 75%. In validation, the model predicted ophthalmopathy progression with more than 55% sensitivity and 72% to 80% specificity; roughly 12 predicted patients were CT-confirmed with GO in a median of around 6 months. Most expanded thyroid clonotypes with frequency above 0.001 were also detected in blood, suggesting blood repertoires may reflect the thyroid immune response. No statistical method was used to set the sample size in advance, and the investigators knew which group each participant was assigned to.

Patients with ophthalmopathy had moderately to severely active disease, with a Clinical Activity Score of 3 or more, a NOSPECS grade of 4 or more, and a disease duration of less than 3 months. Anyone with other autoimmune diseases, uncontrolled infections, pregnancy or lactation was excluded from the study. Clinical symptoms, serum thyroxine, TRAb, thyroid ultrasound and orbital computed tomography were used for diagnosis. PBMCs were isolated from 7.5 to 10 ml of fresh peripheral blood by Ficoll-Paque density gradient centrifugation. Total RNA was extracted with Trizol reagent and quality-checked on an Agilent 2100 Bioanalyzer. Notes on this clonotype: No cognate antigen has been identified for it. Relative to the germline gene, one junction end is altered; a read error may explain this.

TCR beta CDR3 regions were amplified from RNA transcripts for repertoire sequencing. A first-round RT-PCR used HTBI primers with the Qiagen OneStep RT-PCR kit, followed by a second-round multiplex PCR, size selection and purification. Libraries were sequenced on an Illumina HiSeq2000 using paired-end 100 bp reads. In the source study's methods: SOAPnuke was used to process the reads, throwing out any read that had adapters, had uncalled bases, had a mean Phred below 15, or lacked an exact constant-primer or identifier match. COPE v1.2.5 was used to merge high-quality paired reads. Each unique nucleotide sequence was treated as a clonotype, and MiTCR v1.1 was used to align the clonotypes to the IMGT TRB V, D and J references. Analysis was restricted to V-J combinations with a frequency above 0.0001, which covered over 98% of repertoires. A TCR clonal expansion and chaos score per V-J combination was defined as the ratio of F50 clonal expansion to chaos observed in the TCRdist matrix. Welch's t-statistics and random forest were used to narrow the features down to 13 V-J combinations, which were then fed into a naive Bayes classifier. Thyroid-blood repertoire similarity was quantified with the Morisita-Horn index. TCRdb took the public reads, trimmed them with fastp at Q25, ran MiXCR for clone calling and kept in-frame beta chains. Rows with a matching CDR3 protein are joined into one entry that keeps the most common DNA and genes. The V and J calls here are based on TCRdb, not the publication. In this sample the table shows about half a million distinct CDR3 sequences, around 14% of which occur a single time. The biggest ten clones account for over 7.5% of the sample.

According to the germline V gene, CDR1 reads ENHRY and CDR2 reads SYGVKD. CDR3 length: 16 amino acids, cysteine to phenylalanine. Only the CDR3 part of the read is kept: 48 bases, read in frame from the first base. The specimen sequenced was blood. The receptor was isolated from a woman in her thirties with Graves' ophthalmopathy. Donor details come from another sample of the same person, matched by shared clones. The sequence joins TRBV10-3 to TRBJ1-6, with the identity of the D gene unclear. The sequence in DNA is TGTGCCAGCAGACTCGGACGGAGCTCCTATAATTCACCCCTCCGCTTT. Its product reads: CASRLGRSSYNSPLRF.